One sample yielded the 14 T cell receptor beta chains listed below, sequenced in a study of technical replicates of blood from several donors. Assay used: immunoSEQ multiplex PCR; TCRdb lists only in-frame clones, some missing. There are 100,000 or so clones in the sample; around 96% occur only once, and about 0.36% lies in the top ten. The sample consisted of T cells isolated from PBMCs. These receptors came from a human donor in good health.

CDR3 coding DNA: TGCGCCAGCAGCCAAGTCCCAGGGGAAACAGATACGCAGTATTTT. Translated: CASSQVPGETDTQYF. This chain joins TRBV4-1 and TRBJ2-3; the D gene is possibly TRBD1 (6 bases). The V end lost 1 base, the J end lost 3 bases, and 11 bases lay between the germline ends. Germline CDR1 is MGHRA and CDR2 is YSYEKL. There are 15 residues in the CDR3.

The chain links TRBV28 to TRBJ1-2, with a tentative D call TRBD1 (5 bases). The V gene's germline CDR1 is MDHEN and CDR2 SYDVKM. The CDR3 is 12 amino acids. V was cut by 7 bases and J by 4 bases, with 10 bases left in between. The CDR3 sequence: CASKSRVYGYTF. CDR3 nucleotides: TGTGCCAGCAAAAGCAGGGTCTATGGCTACACCTTC.

The chain recombines TRBV4-3 with TRBJ2-2; 9 bases map to TRBD2. Germline V CDR1 and CDR2: LGHNA, YSLEER. CDR3 length equals 17 residues. Trimming at V came to 4 bases and at J to 7 bases, leaving 13 bases not matched to a gene. CDR3 DNA sequence: TGCGCCAGCAGCCTTAGACTCGTAGCGGGAGCGAGCGGGGAGCTGTTTTTT. This encodes CASSLRLVAGASGELFF.

The chain joins TRBV28 to TRBJ1-1, with TRBD1 identical over 8 bases. This CDR3 comprises 15 residues. V was clipped by 5 bases and J by 7 bases; unmatched bases: 12. Per germline, CDR1 MDHEN and CDR2 SYDVKM. CDR3 loop: CASSVSTGGEGEAFF. CDR3 in DNA: TGTGCCAGCAGTGTCTCAACAGGGGGAGAAGGTGAAGCTTTCTTT.

The chain uses TRBV6-5 and TRBJ1-6; 11 nucleotides match TRBD1. The CDR3 extends over 13 amino acids. CDR1 is MNHEY, CDR2 SVGAGI, per germline. V lost 7 bases and J lost 10; bases outside the gene matches: 3. The CDR3 loop is CASKRTGGSPLHF. The CDR3 bases are TGTGCCAGCAAGCGGACAGGGGGCTCACCCCTCCACTTT.

V gene TRBV10-3 combines with J gene TRBJ1-3, with D perhaps TRBD1 (5 bases). The CDR3 totals 13 residues. Germline lookup yields CDR1 ENHRY and CDR2 SYGVKD. V lost 10 bases and J 2 bases, leaving 12 bases between the germline ends. CDR3 DNA: TGTGCCAGCGGGACTTCAGCTGGAAACACCATATATTTT. This sequence encodes CASGTSAGNTIYF.

The gene calls are TRBV19 and TRBJ2-1; 9 bases map to TRBD2. Germline V gives CDR1 LNHDA, CDR2 SQIVND (reference sequence). With 6 bases clipped from V and 0 bases from J, the junction kept 9 bases outside the gene matches. CDR3 length equals 17 residues. In nucleotides, the CDR3 is TGTGCCAGTAGCGGAATAGCGGGAGCCCCCTCCTACAATGAGCAGTTCTTC. Amino acids: CASSGIAGAPSYNEQFF.

This sequence joins TRBV6-5 and TRBJ1-1, with TRBD1 identical over 8 bases. The CDR3 extends over 14 amino acids. Germline trimming cut 4 bases from V and 6 bases from J; bases unmatched to any gene: 7. CDR1 is MNHEY, CDR2 SVGAGI, per germline. The CDR3 spells CASSSGTGHAEAFF. The CDR3 nucleotides read TGTGCCAGCAGTTCCGGGACAGGCCACGCTGAAGCTTTCTTT.

This chain joins TRBV5-6 and TRBJ1-2, with 7 nucleotides matching TRBD1. J gave up 2 bases and V 2 bases, and 9 bases lay outside the gene matches. The CDR3 extends over 16 amino acids. The germline CDR1 and CDR2 sequences are SGHDT and YYEEEE. The CDR3 sequence: CASSFVTGQPNYGYTF. The CDR3 bases are TGTGCCAGCAGCTTCGTAACGGGACAGCCAAACTATGGCTACACCTTC.

The J gene is TRBJ2-3, the V gene TRBV30; 11 bases match TRBD2. The CDR3 has 15 amino acids. The germline V gene has CDR1 GTSNPN and CDR2 SVGIG (reference sequence). Trimming at V came to 7 bases and at J to 2 bases, leaving 8 bases not matched to a gene. The CDR3 here is CASQTSGSHTDTQYF. In DNA, the CDR3 is TGTGCCTCCCAAACTAGCGGGAGCCACACAGATACGCAGTATTTT.

This rearrangement joins TRBV11-3 to TRBJ1-2; tentative D call: TRBD1 (6 bases). V was shortened by 4 bases and J by 7 bases, with 16 bases between the two germline ends. The CDR3 loop spans 14 amino acids. Germline V gene sequence: CDR1 SGHNT, CDR2 YENEEA. CDR3 amino acids: CASSSTGKEAGYTF. DNA of the CDR3: TGTGCCAGCAGCTCCACAGGGAAAGAAGCTGGCTACACCTTC.

The rearrangement joins TRBV4-2 to TRBJ2-1; 10 nucleotides agree with TRBD2. The CDR3 is made up of 15 amino acids. With V trimmed by 5 bases and J by 4 bases, 5 bases remained unmatched. Germline assignment: CDR1 LGHNA and CDR2 YNFKEQ. CDR3 bases: TGTGCCAGCAGCTTTACGACTAGCGGGTACAATGAGCAGTTCTTC. It specifies CASSFTTSGYNEQFF.

The rearrangement links TRBV28 to TRBJ2-1; possible D gene TRBD2, 6 bases. V gave up 2 bases and J gave up 5 bases, with 10 bases separating them. The CDR3 loop spans 14 amino acids. Per germline, CDR1 MDHEN and CDR2 SYDVKM. CDR3 region: CASSLRPSDNEQFF. DNA for the CDR3: TGTGCCAGCAGTTTAAGACCTAGCGACAATGAGCAGTTCTTC.

The chain combines TRBV27 with TRBJ2-7; TRBD2 matches at 12 bases. From germline, CDR1 is MNHEY and CDR2 SMNVEV (reference sequence). The CDR3 runs to 16 residues. J lost 3 bases, V lost 4 bases, and 7 bases had no gene match. The CDR3 DNA follows: TGTGCCAGCAGTTCCAGAGGGACTAGCGGGCACTACGAGCAGTACTTC. Protein product: CASSSRGTSGHYEQYF.